Each of the 20 T cell receptor beta chains below was sequenced from the same sample in a study of T cells in Graves' hyperthyroidism and ophthalmopathy. The investigators amplified TCR beta CDR3 regions from RNA transcripts. Using the HTBI primer set, a first-round RT-PCR was run on the TCR CDR3. MiXCR, run by TCRdb on the multiplex PCR reads, gives a single entry per CDR3 protein. Counted here are 350,000 to 450,000 distinct CDR3 sequences, around 15% occurring once; the ten biggest clones make up around 30%. Sequencing input: blood. The receptors shown here come from a man between 50 and 59 years old with Graves' ophthalmopathy.

The chain is built from TRBV12-3 or TRBV12-4 and TRBJ2-7, with D possibly called TRBD1 or TRBD2 (5 bases each). V lost 6 bases and J 4 bases, leaving 19 bases between the germline ends. The CDR3 contains 15 residues. In nucleotides, the CDR3 is TGTGCCAGCAGCAATATCGGGACCCTTAAGTACGAGCAGTACTTC. It encodes CASSNIGTLKYEQYF.

This chain joins TRBV10-2 and TRBJ2-1; no firm D call. CDR3 size: 17 residues. Per germline, CDR1 WSHSY and CDR2 SAAADI. Trimming removed 0 bases at V and 2 bases at J, with 14 bases between. CDR3: CASSESRGAIAYNEQFF. The CDR3 DNA follows: TGCGCCAGCAGTGAGTCGAGAGGAGCGATTGCCTACAATGAGCAGTTCTTC.

This clonotype was found many times. The rearrangement links TRBV18 to TRBJ1-1; possible D gene TRBD1, 6 bases. V was trimmed by 1 base and J by 1 base, leaving 13 bases between them. Germline values: CDR1 KGHSH, CDR2 LQKENI. There are 16 residues in the CDR3. CDR3 bases: TGTGCCAGCTCACCACGTCTGGGAGGGGGGAACACTGAAGCTTTCTTT. It is translated as CASSPRLGGGNTEAFF. The full variable domain, its missing parts supplied by reference TRBV18 and TRBJ1-1, is NAGVMQNPRHLVRRRGQEARLRCSPMKGHSHVYWYRQLPEEGLKFMVYLQKENIIDESGMPKERFSAEFPKEGPSILRIQQVVRGDSAAYFCASSPRLGGGNTEAFFGQGTRLTVV.

This clonotype was counted many times. The V and J genes are TRBV5-1 and TRBJ2-7, with 11 bases lining up with TRBD2. V lost 4 bases and J lost 7; bases outside the gene matches: 10. CDR1 and CDR2 (germline): SGHRS, YFSETQ. This CDR3 is built from 15 residues. The DNA of the CDR3 is TGCGCCAGCAGCCTCCAAACTAGCGGGAGTGGGGAGCAGTACTTC. It yields the protein CASSLQTSGSGEQYF. Variable domain in full (rest from reference TRBV5-1 and TRBJ2-7): KAGVTQTPRYLIKTRGQQVTLSCSPISGHRSVSWYQQTPGQGLQFLFEYFSETQRNKGNFPGRFSGRQFSNSRSEMNVSTLELGDSALYLCASSLQTSGSGEQYFGPGTRLTVT.

This clonotype has a handful of counts. The rearrangement links TRBV7-9 to TRBJ2-7, with a tentative D call TRBD2 (5 bases). CDR3 length equals 15 residues. Per germline, CDR1 SEHNR and CDR2 FQNEAQ (reference sequence). Trimming stripped 5 bases from V and 0 bases from J, with 14 bases between. The CDR3 reads CASSPDAGSSYEQYF. CDR3 bases: TGTGCCAGCAGCCCAGACGCTGGGAGCTCCTACGAGCAGTACTTC.

This clonotype was recorded many times. The rearrangement links TRBV27 to TRBJ2-3; 8 positions agree with TRBD1. Germline V gene data show CDR1 as MNHEY and CDR2 as SMNVEV (reference sequence). This CDR3 comprises 16 residues. Trimming removed 0 bases from V and 4 bases from J; junction bases left unmatched: 6. CDR3 DNA sequence: TGTGCCAGCAGTTTATCGGCAGGGGGCATGCCAGATACGCAGTATTTT. It is translated as CASSLSAGGMPDTQYF.

This clonotype was found many times. The chain joins TRBV20-1 to TRBJ2-5; 10 bases align to TRBD2. Germline V lookup: CDR1 DFQATT, CDR2 SNEGSKA (reference sequence). CDR3 length equals 17 residues. V was clipped by 5 bases and J by 4 bases; unmatched bases: 16. The CDR3 region is CSAPFTLAGVRPETQYF. In nucleotides, the CDR3 is TGCAGTGCTCCCTTTACCCTAGCGGGAGTTCGACCAGAGACCCAGTACTTC.

This clonotype has at least ten counts. This rearrangement joins TRBV27 to TRBJ2-1; 10 bases fit TRBD2. The CDR3 loop spans 13 amino acids. V trimming: 11 bases; J trimming: 7 bases; junction bases outside the gene matches: 8. Germline CDR1 and CDR2: MNHEY and SMNVEV (reference sequence). As DNA, the CDR3 is TGTGCCTCAGCGGGAGGGCCGCGTAATGAGCAGTTCTTC. It translates to CASAGGPRNEQFF.

This clonotype was seen repeatedly, ten times or more. This rearrangement joins TRBV9 to TRBJ1-4; 7 bases are a match to TRBD1. V shed 3 bases, J shed 6 bases, and the junction held 8 bases outside the gene matches. The CDR3 contains 15 residues. CDR1 is SGDLS, CDR2 YYNGEE, per germline. CDR3 residues: CASSGSTGADEKLFF. The DNA for the CDR3 is TGTGCCAGCAGCGGAAGCACAGGGGCAGATGAAAAACTGTTTTTT.

The chain combines TRBV3-1 with TRBJ2-7; D remains ambiguous. CDR1 LGHDT and CDR2 YNNKEL come from the germline V gene (reference sequence). There are 13 residues in the CDR3. V dropped 0 bases and J dropped 6 bases, with 9 bases sitting between them. In DNA, the CDR3 is TGTGCCAGCAGCCAAGATATCCCCCCCGAGCAGTACTTC. Translation: CASSQDIPPEQYF.

This clonotype was counted a few times. The chain joins TRBV5-1 to TRBJ2-7, with TRBD2 identical over 10 bases. The length of the CDR3 is 16 residues. J gave up 4 bases and V 0 bases, and 7 bases lay outside the gene matches. CDR1 and CDR2 (germline): SGHRS, YFSETQ. CDR3 nucleotide sequence: TGCGCCAGCAGCTTGGGGACTAGCGGAGCCGGGTACGAGCAGTACTTC. Encoded protein: CASSLGTSGAGYEQYF.

The V call is TRBV29-1, the J call TRBJ2-7; 7 bases map to TRBD1. With V trimmed by 7 bases and J by 3 bases, 9 bases remained unmatched. The CDR3 has 13 amino acids. The germline V gene has CDR1 SQVTM and CDR2 ANQGSEA. For the CDR3, the DNA is TGCAGCGGAAAGTATGGGACAGACTACGAGCAGTACTTC. This encodes CSGKYGTDYEQYF.

The CDR3 DNA sequence: TGTGCCAGCAGATTGAACAGGGGCGGCGGCTACACCTTC. It specifies CASRLNRGGGYTF. The chain couples TRBV12-3 or TRBV12-4 to TRBJ1-2; 7 nucleotides align to TRBD1. This CDR3 is 13 amino acids long. V was clipped by 6 bases and J by 8 bases; unmatched bases: 9.

V usage is TRBV7-9 and J usage is TRBJ1-1; no firm D call. V was cut by 1 base and J by 4 bases, with 10 bases left in between. From germline, CDR1 is SEHNR and CDR2 FQNEAQ (reference sequence). This CDR3 is built from 14 residues. CDR3 region: CASSLVGGGTEAFF. CDR3 in DNA: TGTGCCAGCAGCTTAGTTGGCGGTGGCACTGAAGCTTTCTTT.

V gene TRBV5-6 combines with J gene TRBJ2-5; TRBD2 matches at 8 bases. The CDR3 has 15 residues. CDR1 is SGHDT and CDR2 is YYEEEE in the germline V gene. The trim removed 3 bases at V and 4 bases at J, leaving 8 bases unmatched. This CDR3 reads CASSWEQAGGETQYF. In DNA form, the CDR3 reads TGTGCCAGCAGCTGGGAACAGGCGGGAGGAGAGACCCAGTACTTC.

This clonotype was counted between two and nine times. V usage is TRBV27 and J usage is TRBJ2-1; D unclear. The V gene's germline CDR1 is MNHEY and CDR2 SMNVEV (reference sequence). This CDR3 region has 15 residues. V dropped 5 bases and J dropped 0 bases, with 11 bases sitting between them. CDR3 nucleotide sequence: TGTGCCAGCAGTCCAGCGCCAAGCTCCTACAATGAGCAGTTCTTC. Translated, it gives CASSPAPSSYNEQFF.

This clonotype was seen many times. The gene calls are TRBV12-3 or TRBV12-4 and TRBJ1-2; the D gene is possibly TRBD1 (5 bases). The CDR3 covers 13 residues. V shed 5 bases and J shed 9 bases, with 16 bases lying between them. CDR3 loop: CASSIDSSGSYTF. The CDR3 DNA reads as TGTGCCAGCAGTATCGACAGCTCGGGTAGCTACACCTTC.

In its sample, this clonotype was seen a few times. The conserved phenylalanine or tryptophan normally closing the CDR3 is absent here, so this likely arose from a read error. V usage is TRBV20-1 and J usage is TRBJ2-1; 8 nucleotides agree with TRBD2. Germline-derived CDR1 and CDR2 are DFQATT and SNEGSKA (reference sequence). The CDR3 covers 15 residues. J gave up 9 bases and V 3 bases, and 13 bases lay outside the gene matches. The CDR3 DNA is TGCAGTGCTAGCGGACTAGCAGACGTCGTGGGTGAGCAGTTCTCC. This encodes CSASGLADVVGEQFS.

V gene TRBV5-1 combines with J gene TRBJ2-5; the match to TRBD1 covers 8 bases. With 6 bases clipped from V and 5 bases from J, the junction kept 12 bases outside the gene matches. The CDR3 contains 15 residues. Per germline, CDR1 SGHRS and CDR2 YFSETQ. CDR3 DNA sequence: TGCGCCAGCACCCTCGACAGGGGCCCTCAGGAGACCCAGTACTTC. The encoded protein is CASTLDRGPQETQYF.

This clonotype was counted at least ten times. J is TRBJ2-5 and V is TRBV10-3, with D unresolved. This CDR3 has 15 amino acids. Germline CDR1 and CDR2: ENHRY and SYGVKD. Trimming left V 2 bases short and J 1 base short, with 11 bases between. The CDR3 nucleotides are TGTGCCATCAGTGAGAGCGCCACAGCCCAAGAGACCCAGTACTTC. Protein: CAISESATAQETQYF.